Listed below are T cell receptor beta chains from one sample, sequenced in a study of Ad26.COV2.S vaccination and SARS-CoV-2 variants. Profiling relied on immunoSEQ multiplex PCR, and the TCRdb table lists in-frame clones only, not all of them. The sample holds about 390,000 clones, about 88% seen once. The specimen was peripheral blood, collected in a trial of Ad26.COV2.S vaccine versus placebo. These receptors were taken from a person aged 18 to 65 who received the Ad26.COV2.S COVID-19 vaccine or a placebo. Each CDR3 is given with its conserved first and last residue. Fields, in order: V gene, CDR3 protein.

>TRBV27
CASSFGTEGPDTQYF
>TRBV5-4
CASTRAGGTYNEQFF
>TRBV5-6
CASSLYSPGQGYEQYF
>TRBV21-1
CASSKGQGTAGNTIYF
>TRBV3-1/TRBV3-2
CASSQEIRSAEAFF
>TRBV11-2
CASSLDRIEQYF
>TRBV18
CASSPGDEQFF
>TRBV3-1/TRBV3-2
CASSQGNGNPDTQYF
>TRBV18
CASSPPDRNTGELFF
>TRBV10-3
CAISETLAKQETQYF
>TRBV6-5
CASSYQGSGEPQHF
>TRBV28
CASSSPWGPNSPLHF
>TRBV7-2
CASSAGTGGETQYF
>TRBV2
CASRLTGGPGEQYF
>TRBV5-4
CASSLDGRGEKLFF
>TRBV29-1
CSVVARGPYGYTF
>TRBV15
CATSSTVFNYGYTF
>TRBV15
CATSKRPGGGTDTQYF
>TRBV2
CASLRGRGAYEQYF
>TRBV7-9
CASSPGQGASSYNSPLHF
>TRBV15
CATSREVEDTQYF
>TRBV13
CASSPLSGGGETQYF
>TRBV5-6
CASSWRDPTGELFF
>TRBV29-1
CSVDRWIRGGTAFF
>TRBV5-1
CASSQGGTEAFF
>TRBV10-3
CAITQGSGNTIYF
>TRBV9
CASSVVGGTQYF
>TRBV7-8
CASSSPGQPQHF
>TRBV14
CASSQIRGKADSPLHF
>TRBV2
CASSELRDTGELFF
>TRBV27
CASSREGWQPQHF
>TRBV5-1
CASSLDGLADREQFF
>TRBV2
CASSSGGEAGYTF
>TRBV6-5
CASGWGLANEKLFF
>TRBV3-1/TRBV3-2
CASSQGTVDNSPLHF
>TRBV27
CASSSRLAGSYEQYF
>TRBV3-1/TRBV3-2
CASSQDFEETQYF
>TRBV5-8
CASSLRGRRAGNTIYF
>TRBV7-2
CASSSRTGTDTQYF
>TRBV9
CASSEGTFSGNTIYF
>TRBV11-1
CASSLEWGEAFF
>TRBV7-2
CASSLVVQETQYF
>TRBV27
CASSLVGGPSTEAFF
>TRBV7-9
CASSQDRGSVEQYF
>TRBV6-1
CASSEELMGRLAGELFF
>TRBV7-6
CASSLTTGMNTEAFF
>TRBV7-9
CASSLGDSLFINEQFF